The T cell receptor beta chain under discussion was sequenced for a study of T cell repertoires in cytomegalovirus infection. Each CDR3 protein is one row after TCRdb ran MiXCR on the reads. The sample gives some 800,000 distinct CDR3 sequences, 25% to 30% of which show up once; about 12% is in the top ten. As regards this clonotype: Its antigen is unknown.

CDR1 is LNHNV and CDR2 is YYDKDF in the germline V gene (reference sequence). Trimming took 0 bases from V and 4 from J, leaving 8 bases between them. The CDR3 consists of 14 residues. The gene calls are TRBV15 and TRBJ2-3; D ambiguous. This clonotype was sampled from a human donor in good health (CMV status not recorded). Some clones in this sample may be carry-over from other donors' samples. The source material was cultured CD8+ T cells from PBMCs, sampled from culture after CMV antigen stimulation. CDR3 in DNA: TGTGCCACCAGCAGAGATCCCGAGGCAGATACGCAGTATTTT. Encoded protein: CATSRDPEADTQYF.